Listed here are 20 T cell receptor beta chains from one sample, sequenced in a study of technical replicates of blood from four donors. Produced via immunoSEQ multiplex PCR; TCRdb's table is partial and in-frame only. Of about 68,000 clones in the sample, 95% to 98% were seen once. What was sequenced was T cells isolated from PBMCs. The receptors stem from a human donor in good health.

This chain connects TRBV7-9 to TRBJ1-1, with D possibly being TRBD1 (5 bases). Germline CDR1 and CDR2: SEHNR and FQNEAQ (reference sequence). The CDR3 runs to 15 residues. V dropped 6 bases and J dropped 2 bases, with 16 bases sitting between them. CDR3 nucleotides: TGTGCCAGCAGGGGTGGAGGGGTCTTTAACACTGAAGCTTTCTTT. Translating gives CASRGGGVFNTEAFF.

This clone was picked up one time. This chain's CDR3 is CASSEYAAVWEGGYGYTF. Here the CDR3 DNA reads TGTGCCAGCAGTGAATATGCCGCTGTTTGGGAGGGGGGCTATGGCTACACCTTC. This chain connects TRBV25-1 to TRBJ1-2; D might be TRBD1 (6 bases). The ends were cut back, 0 bases at V and 4 bases at J, with 21 bases in the middle. This CDR3 contains 18 residues. Germline lookup yields CDR1 MGHDK and CDR2 SYGVNS.

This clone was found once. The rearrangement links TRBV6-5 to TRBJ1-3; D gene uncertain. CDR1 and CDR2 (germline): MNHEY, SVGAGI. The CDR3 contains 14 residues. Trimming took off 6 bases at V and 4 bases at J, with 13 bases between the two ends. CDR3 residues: CASRGMSVGNTIYF. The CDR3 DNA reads TGTGCCAGCAGGGGCATGTCCGTCGGAAACACCATATATTTT.

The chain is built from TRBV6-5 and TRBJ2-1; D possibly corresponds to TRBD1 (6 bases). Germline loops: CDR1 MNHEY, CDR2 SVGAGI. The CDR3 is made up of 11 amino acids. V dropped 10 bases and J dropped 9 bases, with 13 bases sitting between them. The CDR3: CATWTDFEQFF. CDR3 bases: TGTGCCACTTGGACAGATTTTGAGCAGTTCTTC.

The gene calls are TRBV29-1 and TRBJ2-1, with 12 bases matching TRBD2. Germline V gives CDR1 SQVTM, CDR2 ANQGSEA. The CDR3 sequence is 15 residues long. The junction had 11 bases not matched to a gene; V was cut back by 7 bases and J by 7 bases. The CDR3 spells CSETLAGGIGNEQFF. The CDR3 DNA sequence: TGCAGCGAGACTCTAGCGGGAGGGATTGGAAATGAGCAGTTCTTC.

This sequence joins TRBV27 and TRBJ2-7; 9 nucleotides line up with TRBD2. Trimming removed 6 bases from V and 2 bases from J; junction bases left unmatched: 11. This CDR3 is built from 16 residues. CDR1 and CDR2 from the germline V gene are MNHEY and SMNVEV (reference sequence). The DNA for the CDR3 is TGTGCCAGCAGCCCGAGTCTAGCGGGACAGACCTACGAGCAGTACTTC. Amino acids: CASSPSLAGQTYEQYF.

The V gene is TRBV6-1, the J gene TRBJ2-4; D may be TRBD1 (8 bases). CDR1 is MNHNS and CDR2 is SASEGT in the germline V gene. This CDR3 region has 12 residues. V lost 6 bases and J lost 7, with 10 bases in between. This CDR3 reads CASRQGGNIQYF. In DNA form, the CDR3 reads TGTGCCAGCAGACAGGGGGGGAACATTCAGTACTTC.

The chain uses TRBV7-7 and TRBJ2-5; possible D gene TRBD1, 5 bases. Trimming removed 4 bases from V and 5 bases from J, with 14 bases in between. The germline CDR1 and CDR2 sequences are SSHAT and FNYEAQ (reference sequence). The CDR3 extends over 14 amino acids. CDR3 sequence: CASSSTGLRETQYF. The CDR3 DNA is TGTGCCAGCAGCTCAACAGGCCTGAGGGAGACCCAGTACTTC.

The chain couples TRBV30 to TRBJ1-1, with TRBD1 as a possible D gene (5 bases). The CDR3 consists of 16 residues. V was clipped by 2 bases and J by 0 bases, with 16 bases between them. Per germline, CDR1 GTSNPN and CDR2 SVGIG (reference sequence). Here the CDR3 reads CAWSRRALLLNTEAFF. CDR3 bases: TGTGCCTGGAGTCGCAGGGCCCTCCTTCTGAACACTGAAGCTTTCTTT.

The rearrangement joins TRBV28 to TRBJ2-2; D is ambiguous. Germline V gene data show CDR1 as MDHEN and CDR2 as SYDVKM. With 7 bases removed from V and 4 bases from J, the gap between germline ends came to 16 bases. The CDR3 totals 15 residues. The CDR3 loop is CASNLRVKGTGELFF. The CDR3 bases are TGTGCCAGCAACCTCCGGGTAAAAGGCACCGGGGAGCTGTTTTTT.

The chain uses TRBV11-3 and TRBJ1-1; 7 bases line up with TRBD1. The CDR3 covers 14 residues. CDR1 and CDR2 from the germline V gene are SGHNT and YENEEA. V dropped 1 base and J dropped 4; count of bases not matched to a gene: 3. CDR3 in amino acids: CASSLGQGGTEAFF. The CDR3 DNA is TGTGCCAGCAGCTTAGGACAGGGTGGCACTGAAGCTTTCTTT.

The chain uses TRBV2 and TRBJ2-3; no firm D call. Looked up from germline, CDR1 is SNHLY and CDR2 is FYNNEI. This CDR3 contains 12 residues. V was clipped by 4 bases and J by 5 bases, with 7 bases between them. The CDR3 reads CASSVDQDTQYF. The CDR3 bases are TGTGCCAGCAGTGTAGATCAAGATACGCAGTATTTT.

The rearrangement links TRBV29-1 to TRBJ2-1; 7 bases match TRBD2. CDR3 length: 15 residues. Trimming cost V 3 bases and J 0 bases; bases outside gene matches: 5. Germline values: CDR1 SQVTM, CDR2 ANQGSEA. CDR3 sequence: CSVEGTTDSYNEQFF. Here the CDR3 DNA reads TGCAGCGTTGAGGGGACTACCGACTCCTACAATGAGCAGTTCTTC.

The CDR3, as DNA: TGTGCCAGCAGTGGACCCACAGGGAAATACGAGACCCAGTACTTC. The encoded protein is CASSGPTGKYETQYF. The chain joins TRBV21-1 to TRBJ2-5; the D segment call TRBD1 is taken from the table without a DNA check. TRBV21-1 is reported as a pseudogene. The CDR3 is 15 amino acids.

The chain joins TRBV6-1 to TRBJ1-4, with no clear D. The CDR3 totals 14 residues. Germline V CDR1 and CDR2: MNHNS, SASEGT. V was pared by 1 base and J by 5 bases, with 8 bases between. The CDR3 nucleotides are TGTGCCAGCAGTGAAGTGACAAGCAATGAAAAACTGTTTTTT. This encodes CASSEVTSNEKLFF.

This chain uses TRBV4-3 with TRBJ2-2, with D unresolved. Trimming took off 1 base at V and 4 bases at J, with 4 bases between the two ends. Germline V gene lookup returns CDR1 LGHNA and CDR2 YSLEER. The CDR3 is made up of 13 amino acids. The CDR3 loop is CASSQASTGELFF. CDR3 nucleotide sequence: TGCGCCAGCAGCCAAGCGTCCACCGGGGAGCTGTTTTTT.

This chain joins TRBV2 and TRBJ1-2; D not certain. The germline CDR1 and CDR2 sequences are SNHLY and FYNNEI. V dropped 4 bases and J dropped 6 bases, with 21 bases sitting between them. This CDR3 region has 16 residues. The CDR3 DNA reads TGTGCCAGCAGTGGGACTATGGGAACGGGTACACATGGCTACACCTTC. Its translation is CASSGTMGTGTHGYTF.

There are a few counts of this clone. The CDR3 loop reads CASSSIYEQYF. As DNA, the CDR3 is TGTGCCAGCAGCTCTATCTACGAGCAGTACTTC. The J gene is TRBJ2-7, the V gene TRBV7-2; D unresolved. This CDR3 region has 11 residues. Germline CDR1 SGHTA, CDR2 FQGNSA. V lost 4 bases and J 3 bases, leaving 4 bases between the germline ends.

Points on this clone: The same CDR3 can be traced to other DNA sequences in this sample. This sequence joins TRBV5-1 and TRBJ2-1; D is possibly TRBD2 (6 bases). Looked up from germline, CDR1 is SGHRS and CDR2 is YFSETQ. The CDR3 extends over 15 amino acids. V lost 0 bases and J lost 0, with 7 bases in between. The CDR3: CASSLDGSSYNEQFF. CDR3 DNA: TGCGCCAGCAGCTTGGACGGGAGCTCCTACAATGAGCAGTTCTTC.

CDR3 residues: CASSILAGATDTQYF. In DNA, the CDR3 is TGTGCCAGTAGTATCCTAGCGGGAGCCACAGATACGCAGTATTTT. This chain connects TRBV19 to TRBJ2-3; 10 nucleotides agree with TRBD2. The germline gives CDR1 LNHDA, CDR2 SQIVND (reference sequence). CDR3 length: 15 residues. V shed 3 bases and J 2 bases; nucleotides not matched to a gene: 2.